This T cell receptor beta chain was observed in a study of shared clonotypes between healthy human individuals. Between the trimmed V and J ends, which lost 3 bases and 3 bases, there was a span of 11 bases. There are 14 residues in the CDR3. How the authors handled the data: Junction-only sequences without quality scores were provided by ImmunoSEQ, so filtering was different. The table came from immunoSEQ multiplex PCR; TCRdb's copy has only in-frame clones and leaves some out. V and J calls and clone size are those listed in that table; D and trimming were worked out from the DNA. The sample consists of about 2 million clones, about 94% of them appearing once. About this clone: The antigen is unknown.

The study, taken as a whole, reports: It was only blood that was sampled, and tissue repertoires likely differ. Naive subsets generally exceeded memory subsets in estimated richness.

Cells designated naive CD8 were CD45RO-negative and were positively selected for CCR7, with terminally differentiated effector memory CD45RA+ cells excluded. The rearrangement uses TRBV23-1 and TRBJ1-1, with TRBD1 as a possible D gene (5 bases). TRBV23-1 is identified as an open reading frame with a role that is uncertain. The receptor comes from a man younger than 30 in good health. Material: naive CD8+ T cells sorted from blood. The CDR3 loop is CASSHPWGDTEAFF. DNA of the CDR3: TGCGCCAGCAGTCACCCCTGGGGGGACACTGAAGCTTTCTTT.